Sequencing of this T cell receptor (beta chain) was carried out in a study of neurological immune-mediated disorders. Whole-study results and caveats: The most TCR clonal expansion was seen in HTLV-1-associated myelopathy, and the least was seen in multiple sclerosis, which fell below healthy controls. Expanded clones shared no identical CDR3 amino acid sequences across subjects, which suggested private TCR-beta repertoires in all groups.

This clonotype is medium-sized by share. Its target is unknown. 5'RACE with 10-nucleotide random UMIs generated the cDNA. TCRdb ran MiXCR on the 5' RACE reads and lists one entry per CDR3 protein. The profile shows under 40,000 distinct CDR3 sequences, 10% to 15% of them singletons. Described time point: longitudinal time-point 2. Libraries used 2 million unsorted PBMCs kept frozen in RNAlater. CDR3 length equals 13 residues. Germline V gene sequence: CDR1 DFQATT, CDR2 SNEGSKA (reference sequence). V shed 3 bases and J shed 4 bases, with 12 bases lying between them. The sequenced material came from PBMCs. The sequence was obtained from a middle-aged woman in good health. The chain links TRBV20-1 to TRBJ1-2; D gene uncertain. The CDR3 bases are TGCAGTGCTAGCGGTCCGGCGGGCTATGGCTACACCTTC. It codes for CSASGPAGYGYTF.